Reported below is one TCR beta chain. The RNA, about 0.5 to 1 ug, was put through reverse transcription using random hexamers. An immunoSEQ multiplex PCR generated amplified TCR beta CDR3 products spanning 54 Vbeta and 13 Jbeta. From the immunoSEQ multiplex PCR reads, TCRdb called clonotypes with MiXCR, one entry per CDR3 protein. The sample holds about 120,000 distinct CDR3 sequences; roughly 92% are singletons and the top ten take roughly 0.12%. The data are from a study of CD8 T cells in Susac syndrome. CDR3 size: 16 residues. The V gene end was trimmed by 6 bases and the J gene end by 7 bases; junction bases not matched to a gene: 16. The germline V gene encodes CDR1 DFQATT and CDR2 SNEGSKA (reference sequence).

The chain couples TRBV20-1 to TRBJ2-2, with 8 nucleotides matching TRBD2. Sequencing was done on a sample of CD8+ T cells from PBMCs. This receptor was taken from a human donor in good health. The CDR3 DNA reads as TGCAGTGCCCGAGGGGATAGCGGGACCAGGGGCGGGGAGCTGTTTTTT. It specifies CSARGDSGTRGGELFF.